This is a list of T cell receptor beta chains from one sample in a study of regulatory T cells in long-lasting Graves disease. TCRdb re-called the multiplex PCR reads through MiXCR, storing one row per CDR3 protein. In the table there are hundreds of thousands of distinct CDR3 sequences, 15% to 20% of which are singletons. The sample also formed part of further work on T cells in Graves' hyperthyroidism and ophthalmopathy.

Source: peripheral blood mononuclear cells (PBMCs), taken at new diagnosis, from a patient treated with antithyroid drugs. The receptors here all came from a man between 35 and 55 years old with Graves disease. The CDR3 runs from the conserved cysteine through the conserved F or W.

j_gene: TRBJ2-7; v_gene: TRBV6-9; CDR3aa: CASSSLAGTYEQYF
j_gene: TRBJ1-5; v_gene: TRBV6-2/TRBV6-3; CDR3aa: CASSYSSGDSNQPQHF
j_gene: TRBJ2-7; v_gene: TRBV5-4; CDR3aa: CASSLGTGRIHEQYF
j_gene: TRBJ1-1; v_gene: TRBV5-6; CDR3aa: CASSLGLSTEAFF
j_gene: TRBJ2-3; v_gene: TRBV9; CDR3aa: CASSLRAGGPTDTQYF
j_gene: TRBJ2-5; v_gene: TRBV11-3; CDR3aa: CASSLHRQVLYQETQYF
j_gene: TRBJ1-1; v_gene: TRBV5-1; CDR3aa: CASSLGAVNTEAFF
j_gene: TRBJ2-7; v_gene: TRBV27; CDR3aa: CASSWDSSASYEQYF
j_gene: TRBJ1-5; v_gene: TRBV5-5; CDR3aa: CASSFGNRIQPQHF
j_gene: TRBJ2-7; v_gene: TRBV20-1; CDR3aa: CSARRTGYEQYF
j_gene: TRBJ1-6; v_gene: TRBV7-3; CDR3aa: CASSLQGSSPLHF
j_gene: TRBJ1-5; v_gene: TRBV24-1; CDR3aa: CATSDFGSNQPQHF
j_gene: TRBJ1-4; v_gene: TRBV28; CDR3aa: CASGNLSYEKLFF
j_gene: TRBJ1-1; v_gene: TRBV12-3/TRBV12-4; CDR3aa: CASSLSPTGNTEAFF
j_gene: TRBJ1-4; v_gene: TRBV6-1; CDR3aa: CASSPQGEKLFF
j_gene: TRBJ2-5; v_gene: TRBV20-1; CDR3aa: CSARGSGGFETQYF
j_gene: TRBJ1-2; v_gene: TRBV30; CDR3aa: CAWSGRPTGTQSGYGYTF
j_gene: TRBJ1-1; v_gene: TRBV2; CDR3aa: CASSETVEAFF
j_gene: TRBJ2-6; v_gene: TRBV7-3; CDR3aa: CASSLLGSGANVLTF
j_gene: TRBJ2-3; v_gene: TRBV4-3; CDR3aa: CASSHPLAGGTDTQYF
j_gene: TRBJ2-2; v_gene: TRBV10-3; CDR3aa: CAISEATGTNTGELFF
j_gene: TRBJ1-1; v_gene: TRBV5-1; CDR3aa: CASSSNLGGGITEAFF
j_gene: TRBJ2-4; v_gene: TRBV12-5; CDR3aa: CASGLDRNLAKNIQYF
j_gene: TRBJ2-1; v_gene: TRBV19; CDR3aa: CASSIYPGVGNEQFF
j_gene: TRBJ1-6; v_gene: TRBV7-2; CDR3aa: CASSLGGGGSPLHF
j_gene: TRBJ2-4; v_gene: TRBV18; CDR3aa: CASSPPRADLAVAKNIQYF
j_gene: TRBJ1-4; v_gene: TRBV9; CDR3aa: CASSATPGQGNERLFF